The following is a T cell receptor beta chain sequence with its context. This clone was found a few times. What antigen it recognizes has not been identified. A much larger clone is a single base away; this may be a read error. The immunoSEQ Assay, a bias-controlled multiplex PCR, was used to amplify TCRbeta CDR3 regions from genomic DNA. The original pipeline was this. The number of nucleated cells in each sample was estimated from the amplification of reference gene primers within the assay. To quantify the absolute abundance of each unique TCRbeta CDR3 rearrangement, sequence reads were collapsed and filtered. For each sample, productive Simpson clonality was calculated as the square root of Simpson's diversity index over productive rearrangements. TCRdb's version of the immuneACCESS table is confined to in-frame rearrangements and falls short of the full clone set. An unresolved V gene accounts for under half of the shortfall where checked; the remainder is of unknown origin. V and J calls and clone size follow that table, whereas D and trimming were derived from the DNA. Here the sample has roughly 250,000 clones; around 89% occur a single time. In total, the top ten clones hold about 4% of the sample.

The cysteine opens and the phenylalanine closes a CDR3 of 11 amino acids. Solely the CDR3 DNA is kept, with 33 bases framed from the first base. At the junction V is shortened by 5 bases and J by 2 bases, with 4 bases in between. The germline V gene (reference sequence) specifies SEHNR as CDR1 and FQNEAQ as CDR2. Samples from volunteer blood donors who had recovered from COVID-19 were contributed by a second Seattle source. Whole blood was collected in K2EDTA tubes by collaborating institutions according to the institutions' own protocols. For TCRbeta analysis, collaborators shipped samples in one of three forms: frozen whole blood, isolated PBMCs, or DNA extracted from either of those sample types. These data belong to a study of blood T cell repertoires in COVID-19 (dated by TCRdb to about 2020). Concerning the study at large: Samples from collaborators originated in the United States, Italy and Spain and spanned both the acute and convalescent phases of COVID-19. The prospective study material was composed of cDNA or gDNA derived from T cells, B-cell-depleted T cells, or PBMCs. The dataset comprised deeply sampled blood TCRbeta repertoires from subjects exposed to, actively infected with, or recovered from COVID-19. The repertoires were released in a freely available public database intended as a resource for research on the immune response to SARS-CoV-2. Samples came from the ongoing ImmuneRACE study (first 160 participants) plus 1,254 subjects from 6 global collaborators. Sample metadata almost always included a de-identified subject ID, COVID-19 status, age in years and sex. Where available, HLA class I and class II types were obtained from metadata supplied by the sample provider rather than from assay-based typing. Findings and caveats that apply to the study as a whole: The amount of clinical and demographic metadata varied by source and participant and was provided uncurated.

Material for sequencing was peripheral blood. The sequence came from a man in his sixties who had recovered from COVID-19. Rearrangement joined TRBV7-9 to TRBJ2-7; the D gene is unclear. The DNA sequence reads TGTGCCAGCAGCGAGACCTACGAGCAGTACTTC. This codes for CASSETYEQYF.